This T cell receptor (beta chain) was sequenced in a study of blood T cell repertoires in COVID-19. About the research overall: The United States, Italy and Spain were the sources of the acute and convalescent COVID-19 samples.

The CDR3 length is 15 residues. V lost 0 bases and J 6 bases, leaving 13 bases between the germline ends. Germline lookup yields CDR1 SGHRS and CDR2 YFSETQ. Generated by immunoSEQ multiplex PCR, the TCRdb table keeps only in-frame clones and is missing some. This sample yields more than 65,000 clones, of which approximately 88% are seen a single time; roughly 6.8% belongs to the top ten. The sequenced sample consisted of peripheral blood. The sequence was obtained from a woman between 45 and 65 years old with acute or convalescent COVID-19. The chain has TRBV5-1 and TRBJ1-5; D remains unclear. CDR3 sequence: CASSLVSGLGQPQHF. CDR3 DNA: TGCGCCAGCAGCTTGGTTTCGGGGTTAGGTCAGCCCCAGCATTTT.